This paragraph reports one T cell receptor beta chain. The record originates from a study of blood T cell repertoires in COVID-19. Overall study context: Both acute and convalescent COVID-19 samples were obtained from the United States, Italy and Spain. PBMCs, B-cell-depleted T cells, or T cells were the source of the cDNA or gDNA that made up the material.

Authors' processing steps: Reference gene primer amplification in the assay estimated nucleated cell counts. Profiled with immunoSEQ multiplex PCR; TCRdb holds only in-frame clones, not every one. V and J calls and clone size are copied from that table; D and trimming were computed from the DNA. The table includes approximately 130,000 clones, around 85% detected once. Looked up from germline, CDR1 is MNHEY and CDR2 is SVGAGI. V was shortened by 8 bases and J by 0 bases, with 11 bases between the two germline ends. This CDR3 spans 13 amino acids. The J gene is TRBJ2-7, the V gene TRBV6-5; no firm D call. This TCR came from a human donor in a cohort sampled during active COVID-19. The sequenced sample was peripheral blood. The CDR3 bases are TGTGCCAGCGCCCGGTTGAGCTCCTACGAGCAGTACTTC. Its translation is CASARLSSYEQYF.